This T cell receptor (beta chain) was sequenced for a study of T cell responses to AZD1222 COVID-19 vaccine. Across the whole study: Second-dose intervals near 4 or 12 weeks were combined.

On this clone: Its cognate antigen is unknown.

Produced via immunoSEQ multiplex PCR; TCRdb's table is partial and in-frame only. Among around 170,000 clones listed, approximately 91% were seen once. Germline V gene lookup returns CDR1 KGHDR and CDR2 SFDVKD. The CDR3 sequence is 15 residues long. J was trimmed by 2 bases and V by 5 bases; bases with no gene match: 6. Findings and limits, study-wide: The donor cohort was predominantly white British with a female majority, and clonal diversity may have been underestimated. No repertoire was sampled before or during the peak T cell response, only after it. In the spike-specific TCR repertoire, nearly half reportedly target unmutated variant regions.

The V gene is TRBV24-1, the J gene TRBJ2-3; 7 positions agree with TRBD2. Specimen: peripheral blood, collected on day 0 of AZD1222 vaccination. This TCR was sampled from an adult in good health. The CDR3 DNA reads TGTGCCACCAGTGGTAGCGGGTCTCTCACAGATACGCAGTATTTT. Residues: CATSGSGSLTDTQYF.